What follows are 27 T cell receptor beta chains derived from one specimen sequenced in a study of T-cell reconstitution after alpha-beta-depleted transplantation in children. During its preparation, the TCRbeta library received unique molecular identifiers. Each CDR3 protein is one row after TCRdb ran MiXCR on the PCR reads. The sample has just under 350,000 distinct CDR3 sequences, about a sixth seen once. This specimen consisted of PBMCs, mostly from graft donor cells, obtained 360 days after TCRalphabeta/CD19-depleted stem cell transplant. The receptor set was obtained from a male patient aged 2-9 years who had a stem cell transplant for acute lymphoblastic leukemia, so the T cells may come from the graft donor.

V and J are TRBV7-2 and TRBJ2-5, with 7 bases lining up with TRBD2. Germline CDR1 and CDR2: SGHTA and FQGNSA. Trimming at V came to 5 bases and at J to 7 bases, leaving 7 bases not matched to a gene. The CDR3 is made up of 13 amino acids. This CDR3 reads CASSPRRELTQYF. The CDR3 region has the DNA TGTGCCAGCAGCCCTAGGCGGGAGTTGACCCAGTACTTC.

This clonotype was seen a few times. The chain recombines TRBV4-3 with TRBJ2-3; no firm D call. CDR3 length: 16 amino acids. Germline CDR1 reads LGHNA; CDR2 reads YSLEER. The germline V and J ends were trimmed by 4 bases and 2 bases, with 16 bases remaining between them. CDR3 in DNA: TGCGCCAGCAGCCCTCGGACGGGCTCGCTCACAGATACGCAGTATTTT. Translating it yields CASSPRTGSLTDTQYF.

The table lists this clonotype with many counts. This chain links TRBV7-6 with TRBJ2-1; 8 bases line up with TRBD2. The CDR3 is 16 residues long. Losses at the gene ends were 3 bases for V and 5 bases for J; bases not matched to a gene: 9. Germline V gene lookup returns CDR1 SGHVS and CDR2 FNYEAQ. As DNA, the CDR3 is TGTGCCAGCAGCTTGGGGACTAGTCGATTTCACAATGAGCAGTTCTTC. Amino acid sequence: CASSLGTSRFHNEQFF.

This chain connects TRBV7-8 to TRBJ2-7; possibly TRBD2 for D (5 bases). The length of the CDR3 is 15 residues. The germline gives CDR1 SGHVS, CDR2 FQNEAQ. V lost 0 bases to trimming and J lost 2 bases, with 11 bases between them. CDR3 nucleotides: TGTGCCAGCAGCTTAGCAGTTGGGAGTGCCTACGAGCAGTACTTC. Its protein is CASSLAVGSAYEQYF. Drawing the rest from reference TRBV7-8 and TRBJ2-7, the complete variable domain is GAGVSQSPRYKVAKRGQDVALRCDPISGHVSLFWYQQALGQGPEFLTYFQNEAQLDKSGLPSDRFFAERPEGSVSTLKIQRTQQEDSAVYLCASSLAVGSAYEQYFGPGTRLTVT.

The rearrangement links TRBV12-3 or TRBV12-4 to TRBJ2-1; unclear D gene. The CDR3 is 11 amino acids. Trimming removed 3 bases from V and 9 bases from J, with 6 bases in between. The CDR3 DNA is TGTGCCAGCAGTTTCTGGGGTGAGCAGTTCTTC. It specifies CASSFWGEQFF.

Many counts were recorded for this clonotype. This rearrangement joins TRBV5-1 to TRBJ2-7; 9 bases line up with TRBD1. This CDR3 has 13 residues. V shed 3 bases, J shed 4 bases, and the junction held 2 bases outside the gene matches. Per the germline V gene, CDR1 is SGHRS and CDR2 is YFSETQ. This CDR3 is CASSSGQGYEQYF. The CDR3 bases are TGCGCCAGCAGCTCCGGACAGGGGTACGAGCAGTACTTC.

The V and J genes are TRBV12-3 or TRBV12-4 and TRBJ1-4, with TRBD1 as a possible D gene (6 bases). The CDR3 consists of 14 residues. The V and J ends lost 1 base and 7 bases respectively, with 10 bases between them. The CDR3 nucleotides are TGTGCCAGCAGTTTAGGCCCAGGGGTTGAAAAACTGTTTTTT. It is translated as CASSLGPGVEKLFF.

In its sample, this clonotype was seen many times. V and J are TRBV15 and TRBJ2-5, with 8 bases that match TRBD2. Germline-derived CDR1 and CDR2 are LNHNV and YYDKDF (reference sequence). This CDR3 region has 16 residues. Unmatched junction bases numbered 9, after V lost 0 bases and J lost 6 bases. CDR3 protein: CATSRDAGLARKTQYF. Here the CDR3 DNA reads TGTGCCACCAGCAGAGATGCAGGACTAGCTAGGAAGACCCAGTACTTC.

This clonotype showed up just a few times. The V and J genes are TRBV6-2 or TRBV6-3 and TRBJ2-1; 12 bases line up with TRBD2. This CDR3 comprises 21 residues. Germline assignment: CDR1 MNHEY and CDR2 SVGEGT. J gave up 0 bases and V 3 bases, and 15 bases lay outside the gene matches. CDR3 in DNA: TGTGCCAGCAGTTATGGACTAGCGGGATACCTCACCGCGAGCTCCTACAATGAGCAGTTCTTC. Protein: CASSYGLAGYLTASSYNEQFF.

This clonotype was counted many times. For the CDR3, the DNA is TGTGCCAGCAGCGTAGGCAGGGTAACAGATACGCAGTATTTT. Its translation is CASSVGRVTDTQYF. The V and J genes are TRBV9 and TRBJ2-3; TRBD1 is a possible D gene (5 bases). Germline loops: CDR1 SGDLS, CDR2 YYNGEE. This CDR3 is built from 14 residues. Trimming left V 0 bases short and J 3 bases short, with 8 bases between.

This clonotype was seen a handful of times. V usage is TRBV9 and J usage is TRBJ2-2, with TRBD2 identical over 8 bases. Germline V gene data show CDR1 as SGDLS and CDR2 as YYNGEE. V shed 0 bases, J shed 8 bases, and the junction held 9 bases outside the gene matches. The CDR3 length is 16 residues. CDR3 in DNA: TGTGCCAGCAGCGTAGGGATAGCGGGGCTCGAGGGGGAGCTGTTTTTT. Residues: CASSVGIAGLEGELFF. The whole variable domain, filled in from reference TRBV9 and TRBJ2-2, reads DSGVTQTPKHLITATGQRVTLRCSPRSGDLSVYWYQQSLDQGLQFLIQYYNGEERAKGNILERFSAQQFPDLHSELNLSSLELGDSALYFCASSVGIAGLEGELFFGEGSRLTVL.

The chain combines TRBV27 with TRBJ2-1; 10 bases fit TRBD2. Trimming took 5 bases from V and 8 from J; bases not matched to a gene: 18. Germline V lookup: CDR1 MNHEY, CDR2 SMNVEV (reference sequence). The CDR3 consists of 18 residues. CDR3 DNA sequence: TGTGCCAGCAGTCCTTTACCCCCGCTAGCGGGAGTCGACGATGAGCAGTTCTTC. It yields the protein CASSPLPPLAGVDDEQFF.

The chain recombines TRBV7-9 with TRBJ2-7, with 7 bases matching TRBD1. This CDR3 region has 13 residues. Germline V lookup: CDR1 SEHNR, CDR2 FQNEAQ (reference sequence). The J segment lost 4 bases and the V segment lost 5 bases, leaving 5 bases of the junction unmatched. The CDR3: CASSRDRNYEQYF. The CDR3 region has the DNA TGTGCCAGCAGCCGGGACAGAAATTACGAGCAGTACTTC.

On this clonotype itself: An end of the junction does not agree with germline; a read error may underlie this. V gene TRBV20-1 combines with J gene TRBJ2-2; TRBD1 might be the D (6 bases). This CDR3 spans 14 amino acids. Per germline, CDR1 DFQATT and CDR2 SNEGSKA (reference sequence). CDR3 in amino acids: CSAERTANTGELFF. The CDR3 DNA reads TGCAGTGCAGAGAGGACAGCGAACACCGGGGAGCTTTTTTTT.

This clonotype has more than one count but fewer than ten. As DNA, the CDR3 is TGTGCCAGCATCGGAATGGGGCGGGAGTCCTACAATGAGCAGTTCTTC. This encodes CASIGMGRESYNEQFF. V gene TRBV2 combines with J gene TRBJ2-1, with TRBD2 matching 7 bases. Losses at the gene ends were 7 bases for V and 1 base for J; bases not matched to a gene: 10. CDR1 is SNHLY and CDR2 is FYNNEI in the germline V gene. The CDR3 runs 16 residues.

The sample holds a few counts of this clonotype. The chain employs TRBV6-2 or TRBV6-3 and TRBJ1-1, with 7 bases identical to TRBD1. The germline V gene encodes CDR1 MNHEY and CDR2 SVGEGT. The ends lost 3 bases at V and 1 base at J; junction bases unmatched: 5. The CDR3 covers 15 residues. The CDR3 sequence is CASSYPGDRNTEAFF. The CDR3 DNA follows: TGTGCCAGCAGTTATCCGGGGGACAGGAACACTGAAGCTTTCTTT.

The sample holds one count of this clonotype. The chain combines TRBV14 with TRBJ2-7, with TRBD2 matching over 8 bases. Trimming removed 4 bases from V and 7 bases from J; junction bases left unmatched: 15. The CDR3 contains 16 residues. Per the germline V gene, CDR1 is SGHDN and CDR2 is FVKESK. CDR3 in DNA: TGTGCCAGCAGCCCTCTCGGAGTGGCGGGAGGAGGAGAGCAGTACTTC. Residues: CASSPLGVAGGGEQYF.

This clonotype appeared many times. V usage is TRBV20-1 and J usage is TRBJ2-7; 8 nucleotides match TRBD1. The trim removed 5 bases at V and 3 bases at J, leaving 12 bases unmatched. CDR1 and CDR2 (germline): DFQATT, SNEGSKA (reference sequence). CDR3 length equals 15 residues. The CDR3 spells CSAPSPGGSIYEQYF. CDR3 DNA sequence: TGCAGTGCTCCCTCCCCAGGGGGCTCCATCTACGAGCAGTACTTC.

J is TRBJ2-3 and V is TRBV6-2 or TRBV6-3, with TRBD2 as a possible D gene (6 bases). The CDR3 spans 15 residues. Trimming shortened V by 2 bases and J by 6 bases, and 15 bases separated the two germline ends. CDR1 MNHEY and CDR2 SVGEGT come from the germline V gene. The DNA for the CDR3 is TGTGCCAGCAGTTACACCGGGGGATGGTATGATACGCAGTATTTT. It yields the protein CASSYTGGWYDTQYF.

A few counts support this clonotype. The chain joins TRBV12-3 or TRBV12-4 to TRBJ2-6; D remains ambiguous. The CDR3 has 15 amino acids. Trimming took off 8 bases at V and 1 base at J, with 12 bases between the two ends. In nucleotides, the CDR3 is TGTGCCAGCGGACCGGTGCGTTCTGGGGCCAACGTCCTGACTTTC. Protein: CASGPVRSGANVLTF.

Turning to this clonotype: A much bigger clone sits one base away, suggesting this may be a read error. The CDR3 does not end in the conserved phenylalanine or tryptophan, so this is likely a read error. CDR3 region: CASRQREGQGRTEAFV. DNA of the CDR3: TGTGCCAGCAGGCAACGAGAGGGACAGGGGCGTACTGAAGCTTTCGTT. This chain joins TRBV6-2 or TRBV6-3 and TRBJ1-1, with 10 bases that match TRBD1. The V segment lost 6 bases and the J segment 5 bases; nucleotides outside the gene matches: 12. CDR1 is MNHEY and CDR2 is SVGEGT in the germline V gene. The CDR3 runs 16 residues.

The J gene is TRBJ2-3, the V gene TRBV4-3, with D uncertain. The ends were cut back, 1 base at V and 1 base at J, with 12 bases in the middle. Germline V gene data show CDR1 as LGHNA and CDR2 as YSLEER. The CDR3 has 16 amino acids. The CDR3 bases are TGCGCCAGCAGCCAAGGTCCGGAACTCCGCACAGATACGCAGTATTTT. It translates to CASSQGPELRTDTQYF.

Concerning this clonotype itself: A much more abundant neighbour one base away suggests this may be a read error. The CDR3 ends on some other residue instead of the conserved phenylalanine or tryptophan, so this is likely a read error. This chain joins TRBV11-2 and TRBJ2-1; no firm D call. The CDR3 is made up of 12 amino acids. Trimming took off 5 bases at V and 9 bases at J, with 11 bases between the two ends. Germline V gives CDR1 SGHAT, CDR2 FQNNGV. CDR3 protein: CASSPLGGEQFC. CDR3 in DNA: TGTGCCAGCAGCCCACTCGGCGGTGAGCAGTTCTGC.

This clonotype showed up many times. The gene calls are TRBV6-2 or TRBV6-3 and TRBJ2-1; TRBD2 matches at 11 bases. Germline loops: CDR1 MNHEY, CDR2 SVGEGT. CDR3 length: 20 amino acids. The ends lost 4 bases at V and 8 bases at J; junction bases unmatched: 22. CDR3 coding DNA: TGTGCCAGCAGTTTGAGTACCGCTACCGGGCTAGCGGGAGGTTTCGATGAGCAGTTCTTC. Its protein is CASSLSTATGLAGGFDEQFF.

This chain uses TRBV6-2 or TRBV6-3 with TRBJ2-1; TRBD2 matches at 9 bases. This CDR3 is 15 amino acids long. CDR1 and CDR2 from the germline V gene are MNHEY and SVGEGT. V lost 0 bases to trimming and J lost 6 bases; unmatched junction nucleotides: 3. Here the CDR3 reads CASSYSLAGLNEQFF. The CDR3 DNA sequence: TGTGCCAGCAGTTACTCTCTAGCGGGACTCAATGAGCAGTTCTTC.

Only a few counts were recorded for this clonotype. The chain couples TRBV27 to TRBJ2-7, with a tentative D call TRBD1 (6 bases). V lost 3 bases, J lost 3 bases, and 9 bases lay in between. The germline V gene has CDR1 MNHEY and CDR2 SMNVEV (reference sequence). The CDR3 sequence is 13 residues long. The CDR3 coding sequence is TGTGCCAGCAGTTTTGGGGGCGGCTACGAGCAGTACTTC. Its protein product is CASSFGGGYEQYF.

This sequence joins TRBV5-1 and TRBJ2-1, with 14 bases fitting TRBD2. The V and J ends lost 0 bases and 8 bases, in that order; junction bases with no gene match: 4. Germline CDR1 SGHRS, CDR2 YFSETQ. CDR3 length: 16 amino acids. CDR3 sequence reads: CASSLGLAGGRYEQFF. The CDR3 nucleotides are TGCGCCAGCAGCTTGGGACTAGCGGGAGGGAGGTATGAGCAGTTCTTC.